Listed below are T cell receptor beta chains from one sample, sequenced in a study of shared clonotypes between healthy human individuals. The table came from immunoSEQ multiplex PCR; TCRdb's copy has only in-frame clones and leaves some out. The table lists some 2.1 million clones, around 93% of them singletons. The sample was naive CD8+ T cells from PBMCs. These receptors were taken from a man younger than 35 in good health. Some clones in this sample may be carry-over from other donors' samples. The CDR3 runs from the conserved cysteine through the conserved F or W. D genes are given only for firm matches. Clone size is shown for a subset of rows, as once, few, many or a class of expanded clone.

V gene	clone size	J gene	D gene	CDR3 protein	CDR3 DNA
TRBV29-1	-	TRBJ1-2	-	CSVEKTFYGYTF	TGCAGCGTTGAAAAAACCTTCTATGGCTACACCTTC
TRBV29-1	-	TRBJ2-1	TRBD1	CSVDPGGPYNEQFF	TGCAGCGTTGATCCAGGGGGACCTTACAATGAGCAGTTCTTC
TRBV27	-	TRBJ2-2	-	CASSLSRGSGTGELFF	TGTGCCAGCAGTTTATCCAGGGGCTCAGGCACCGGGGAGCTGTTTTTT
TRBV6-5	-	TRBJ1-1	-	CASSLRVLAPEAFF	TGTGCCAGCAGTTTACGGGTCCTCGCACCTGAAGCTTTCTTT
TRBV28	-	TRBJ2-5	-	CASSLGRTYQETQYF	TGTGCCAGCAGTTTAGGACGGACGTACCAAGAGACCCAGTACTTC
TRBV30	-	TRBJ2-1	-	CAWSVLGPEQFF	TGTGCCTGGAGTGTACTGGGCCCTGAGCAGTTCTTC
TRBV19	-	TRBJ2-7	TRBD2	CASRPGAGVSYEQYF	TGTGCCAGTCGTCCCGGAGCGGGAGTTTCCTACGAGCAGTACTTC
TRBV27	-	TRBJ2-1	-	CASSLLLDPEQFF	TGTGCCAGCAGTTTATTGTTAGATCCTGAGCAGTTCTTC
TRBV7-9	-	TRBJ2-7	TRBD2	CASSFPLGGTSGEGKYF	TGTGCCAGCAGCTTTCCGTTAGGGGGAACTAGCGGAGAAGGAAAGTACTTC
TRBV9	once	TRBJ2-3	-	CASSTGTSTDTQYF	TGTGCCAGCAGCACTGGGACTAGCACAGATACGCAGTATTTT
TRBV4-1	-	TRBJ1-2	-	CASLGVDYGYTF	TGCGCCAGCCTGGGGGTAGACTATGGCTACACCTTC
TRBV19	-	TRBJ2-1	-	CASSIFRDGAREQFF	TGTGCCAGTAGTATATTCCGGGACGGAGCCAGGGAGCAGTTCTTC
TRBV14	-	TRBJ2-6	-	CASSQGDGLVLTF	TGTGCCAGCAGCCAAGGCGATGGACTAGTCCTGACTTTC
TRBV21-1	-	TRBJ2-7	-	CASSKGSGKAQYF	TGTGCCAGCAGCAAAGGTAGCGGAAAAGCGCAGTACTTC
TRBV28	-	TRBJ1-3	-	CASSFGQNSGNTIYF	TGTGCCAGCAGTTTCGGGCAAAACTCTGGAAACACCATATATTTT
TRBV10-3	-	TRBJ1-3	TRBD1	CAIRATGAGNTIYF	TGTGCCATCAGAGCTACAGGGGCGGGAAACACCATATATTTT
TRBV28	once	TRBJ2-7	-	CASYRDGTYEQYF	TGTGCCAGCTACCGGGACGGAACCTACGAGCAGTACTTC
TRBV19	-	TRBJ1-1	-	CASSISRGAGTEAFF	TGTGCCAGTAGTATATCCCGGGGGGCGGGCACTGAAGCTTTCTTT
TRBV5-1	-	TRBJ1-1	-	CASSLDRRGRDTEAFF	TGCGCCAGCAGCTTGGATCGGCGGGGGCGGGACACTGAAGCTTTCTTT
TRBV11-2	-	TRBJ2-1	TRBD2	CASSSRTSGGHNEQFF	TGTGCCAGCAGCTCAAGGACTAGCGGGGGCCACAATGAGCAGTTCTTC
TRBV13	-	TRBJ2-7	TRBD2	CASSSLGGEGKEQYF	TGTGCCAGCAGCTCCCTCGGCGGGGAGGGGAAGGAGCAGTACTTC
TRBV5-8	-	TRBJ2-7	TRBD1	CASSFDRGLSYEQYF	TGTGCCAGCAGCTTCGACAGGGGGTTGTCCTACGAGCAGTACTTC
TRBV2	-	TRBJ1-4	-	CASKDSPNEKLFF	TGTGCCAGTAAGGACAGTCCTAATGAAAAACTGTTTTTT
TRBV5-1	-	TRBJ1-5	TRBD1	CASSADRGGQPQHF	TGCGCCAGCAGCGCAGACAGGGGCGGGCAGCCCCAGCATTTT
TRBV28	-	TRBJ2-1	TRBD2	CASRGLAGVADNEQFF	TGTGCCAGCAGAGGACTAGCGGGAGTAGCGGACAATGAGCAGTTCTTC
TRBV11-2	-	TRBJ2-7	-	CASSFPPHYEQYF	TGTGCCAGCAGCTTCCCCCCCCACTACGAGCAGTACTTC